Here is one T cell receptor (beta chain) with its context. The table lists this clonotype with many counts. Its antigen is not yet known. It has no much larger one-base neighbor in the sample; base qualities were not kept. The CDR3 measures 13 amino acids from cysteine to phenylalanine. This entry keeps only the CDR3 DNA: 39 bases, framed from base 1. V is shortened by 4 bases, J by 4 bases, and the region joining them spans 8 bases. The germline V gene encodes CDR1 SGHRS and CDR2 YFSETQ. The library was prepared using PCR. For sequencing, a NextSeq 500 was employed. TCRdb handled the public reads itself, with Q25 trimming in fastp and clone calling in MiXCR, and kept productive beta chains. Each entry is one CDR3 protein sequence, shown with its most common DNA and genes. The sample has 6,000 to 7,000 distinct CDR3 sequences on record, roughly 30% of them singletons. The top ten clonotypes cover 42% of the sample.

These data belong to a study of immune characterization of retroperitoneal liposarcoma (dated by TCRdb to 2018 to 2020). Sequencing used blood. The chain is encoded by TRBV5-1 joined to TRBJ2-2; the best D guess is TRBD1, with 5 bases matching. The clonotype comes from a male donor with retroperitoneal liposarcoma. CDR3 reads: CASSVTVTGELFF. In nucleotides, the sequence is TGCGCCAGCAGCGTGACAGTCACCGGGGAGCTGTTTTTT.